Below, 28 T cell receptor beta chains from the same sample are listed, as sequenced in a study of CD8 T cells in Susac syndrome. When the RNA was reverse transcribed, random hexamers were used with an input of roughly 0.5 to 1 ug. Using its own MiXCR run on the immunoSEQ multiplex PCR reads, TCRdb lists one record per CDR3 protein. The sample includes about 160,000 distinct CDR3 sequences, over 85% of them seen just once. Sequencing was carried out using CD4+ T cells from PBMCs. The receptors were sampled from a human donor in good health.

The chain has TRBV5-5 and TRBJ2-2, with TRBD1 matching over 8 bases. The V and J ends lost 4 bases and 6 bases, in that order; junction bases with no gene match: 5. CDR1 SGHKS and CDR2 YYEKEE come from the germline V gene (reference sequence). CDR3 length equals 14 residues. This CDR3 reads CASSATGDPGELFF. The CDR3 region has the DNA TGTGCCAGCAGCGCGACAGGGGATCCCGGGGAGCTGTTTTTT.

The chain couples TRBV12-3 or TRBV12-4 to TRBJ1-1; D possibly corresponds to TRBD1 (6 bases). The V gene lost 7 bases and the J gene lost 2 bases, with 14 bases spanning the gap. This CDR3 is built from 14 residues. In DNA form, the CDR3 reads TGTGCCAGCACCCGAGGGGGATACAACACTGAAGCTTTCTTT. Translation: CASTRGGYNTEAFF.

The chain uses TRBV3-1 and TRBJ1-1; D is uncertain. V was clipped by 5 bases and J by 1 base, with 8 bases between them. This CDR3 contains 13 residues. Germline assignment: CDR1 LGHDT and CDR2 YNNKEL (reference sequence). The CDR3 spells CASSGSENTEAFF. In DNA, the CDR3 is TGTGCCAGCAGCGGCAGCGAGAACACTGAAGCTTTCTTT.

The chain joins TRBV12-5 to TRBJ2-6; 7 positions agree with TRBD1. The CDR3 is made up of 22 amino acids. Germline V gene lookup returns CDR1 LGHNT and CDR2 FRNRAP. V was clipped by 7 bases and J by 3 bases; unmatched bases: 27. The CDR3 is CASVPPIDGTATASFGANVLTF. The CDR3 DNA reads as TGTGCTAGTGTCCCTCCAATTGACGGGACAGCTACTGCGAGTTTTGGGGCCAACGTCCTGACTTTC.

The chain joins TRBV6-1 to TRBJ2-7; D is possibly TRBD1 (5 bases). Trimming removed 7 bases at V and 2 bases at J, with 12 bases between. Germline V gene sequence: CDR1 MNHNS, CDR2 SASEGT. The CDR3 spans 13 residues. In DNA, the CDR3 is TGTGCCAGCACTCAGGGCGCAACCTACGAGCAGTACTTC. It is translated as CASTQGATYEQYF.

The chain has TRBV7-9 and TRBJ2-5; D remains ambiguous. There are 13 residues in the CDR3. The germline gives CDR1 SEHNR, CDR2 FQNEAQ (reference sequence). Trimming cost V 6 bases and J 2 bases, with 10 bases left between them. CDR3: CASRNGPQETQYF. The CDR3 bases are TGTGCCAGCAGAAACGGGCCACAAGAGACCCAGTACTTC.

This clonotype was recorded once. The chain uses TRBV29-1 and TRBJ2-2, with 9 bases that match TRBD1. The J segment lost 8 bases and the V segment lost 7 bases, leaving 11 bases of the junction unmatched. The CDR3 totals 14 residues. Germline CDR1 SQVTM, CDR2 ANQGSEA. For the CDR3, the DNA is TGCAGCGCTCATTCAACCGGGACAGGGGGGGAGCTGTTTTTT. Its protein product is CSAHSTGTGGELFF.

V gene TRBV7-2 combines with J gene TRBJ2-5, with 9 positions matching TRBD2. CDR3 length: 15 amino acids. V lost 0 bases to trimming and J lost 4 bases; unmatched junction nucleotides: 3. The germline V gene encodes CDR1 SGHTA and CDR2 FQGNSA. The CDR3 region is CASSLALAGRETQYF. In nucleotides, the CDR3 is TGTGCCAGCAGCTTAGCACTAGCGGGCAGAGAGACCCAGTACTTC.

The J gene is TRBJ2-5, the V gene TRBV5-4; 7 bases map to TRBD2. The CDR3 has 15 residues. Trimming cost V 1 base and J 5 bases; bases outside gene matches: 8. Germline assignment: CDR1 SGHNT and CDR2 YYREEE (reference sequence). The CDR3 protein is CASSLFKRGGETQYF. The DNA for the CDR3 is TGTGCCAGCAGCTTGTTCAAGCGGGGAGGGGAGACCCAGTACTTC.

This sequence joins TRBV5-1 and TRBJ2-3, with 11 bases fitting TRBD2. The CDR3 is made up of 15 amino acids. Germline CDR1 reads SGHRS; CDR2 reads YFSETQ. V was pared by 0 bases and J by 7 bases, with 4 bases of the junction left unmatched. For the CDR3, the DNA is TGCGCCAGCAGCTTGGCGACTAGCGGGGTCCATACGCAGTATTTT. It encodes CASSLATSGVHTQYF.

The chain has TRBV20-1 and TRBJ1-5; TRBD1 agrees at 7 bases. Germline CDR1 reads DFQATT; CDR2 reads SNEGSKA (reference sequence). The CDR3 runs 16 residues. Trimming cost V 5 bases and J 3 bases; bases outside gene matches: 13. CDR3 region: CSAQPVVQGDNQPQHF. The CDR3 DNA reads TGCAGTGCTCAGCCCGTTGTTCAGGGGGACAATCAGCCCCAGCATTTT.

The rearrangement joins TRBV20-1 to TRBJ2-5, with 10 bases lining up with TRBD2. This CDR3 comprises 15 residues. The germline V gene encodes CDR1 DFQATT and CDR2 SNEGSKA (reference sequence). With 7 bases clipped from V and 4 bases from J, the junction kept 12 bases outside the gene matches. CDR3 sequence (DNA): TGCAGTGTTAACGAAGCGGGGGGGCTGGGAGAGACCCAGTACTTC. Translated, it gives CSVNEAGGLGETQYF.

This clonotype came up once. The V gene is TRBV20-1, the J gene TRBJ1-1; D possibly corresponds to TRBD1 (5 bases). V was shortened by 2 bases and J by 2 bases, with 12 bases between the two germline ends. This CDR3 spans 14 amino acids. Germline V gene data show CDR1 as DFQATT and CDR2 as SNEGSKA (reference sequence). This CDR3 reads CSARKGQGNTEAFF. The CDR3 region has the DNA TGCAGTGCTAGAAAAGGGCAGGGTAACACTGAAGCTTTCTTT.

V gene TRBV2 combines with J gene TRBJ1-2; perhaps TRBD1 as D (5 bases). V lost 9 bases and J 0 bases, leaving 17 bases between the germline ends. CDR3 length equals 15 residues. Per the germline V gene, CDR1 is SNHLY and CDR2 is FYNNEI. CDR3 in DNA: TGTGCCAGGCCTTGGGGCGGGGGAGCTAACTATGGCTACACCTTC. It specifies CARPWGGGANYGYTF.

The V and J genes are TRBV5-4 and TRBJ2-6, with D tentatively TRBD2 (5 bases). V lost 4 bases and J lost 0, with 8 bases in between. The CDR3 has 15 residues. Germline V CDR1 and CDR2: SGHNT, YYREEE (reference sequence). This chain's CDR3 is CASSPGNSGANVLTF. Here the CDR3 DNA reads TGTGCCAGCAGCCCCGGGAACTCTGGGGCCAACGTCCTGACTTTC.

This clonotype was seen only once. The chain has TRBV5-4 and TRBJ2-5, with D tentatively TRBD1 (6 bases). The V end lost 3 bases, the J end lost 3 bases, and 12 bases lay between the germline ends. The CDR3 is made up of 14 amino acids. Germline V gene sequence: CDR1 SGHNT, CDR2 YYREEE (reference sequence). For the CDR3, the DNA is TGTGCCAGCAGCTGGAGACGACAGGAAGAGACCCAGTACTTC. Its translation is CASSWRRQEETQYF.

This chain uses TRBV2 with TRBJ2-1, with 7 bases fitting TRBD2. The CDR3 has 15 residues. The V gene end was trimmed by 3 bases and the J gene end by 4 bases; junction bases not matched to a gene: 6. Germline loops: CDR1 SNHLY, CDR2 FYNNEI. The CDR3 region is CASSELAGIYNEQFF. CDR3 nucleotides: TGTGCCAGCAGTGAGTTAGCGGGTATTTACAATGAGCAGTTCTTC.

The chain joins TRBV20-1 to TRBJ2-3, with D possibly TRBD2 on 6 matching bases. CDR1 and CDR2 from the germline V gene are DFQATT and SNEGSKA (reference sequence). The CDR3 consists of 14 residues. The ends were cut back, 6 bases at V and 1 base at J, with 14 bases in the middle. The CDR3 bases are TGCAGTGCCCGATCGGGGACTGGCACAGATACGCAGTATTTT. Its protein product is CSARSGTGTDTQYF.

This chain uses TRBV7-2 with TRBJ2-3; 12 positions match TRBD2. The germline V gene has CDR1 SGHTA and CDR2 FQGNSA. The CDR3 length is 18 residues. Losses at the gene ends were 2 bases for V and 0 bases for J; bases not matched to a gene: 6. CDR3 region: CASSLRTSGDPSTDTQYF. CDR3 DNA sequence: TGTGCCAGCAGCTTAAGGACTAGCGGGGACCCTAGCACAGATACGCAGTATTTT. Full variable domain (outside the CDR3, taken from reference TRBV7-2 and TRBJ2-3): GAGVSQSPSNKVTEKGKDVELRCDPISGHTALYWYRQSLGQGLEFLIYFQGNSAPDKSGLPSDRFSAERTGGSVSTLTIQRTQQEDSAVYLCASSLRTSGDPSTDTQYFGPGTRLTVL.

The V call is TRBV6-5, the J call TRBJ2-3; no reliable D call. Germline CDR1 MNHEY, CDR2 SVGAGI. Trimming pared 6 bases from V and 2 bases from J, leaving 9 bases between. The CDR3 is 13 amino acids. For the CDR3, the DNA is TGTGCCAGCAGACCTCCGTCCACAGATACGCAGTATTTT. This codes for CASRPPSTDTQYF.

J is TRBJ2-7 and V is TRBV28; D is ambiguous. Germline loops: CDR1 MDHEN, CDR2 SYDVKM. The CDR3 runs to 13 residues. The V gene lost 4 bases and the J gene lost 1 base, with 8 bases spanning the gap. CDR3 region: CASSSPVSYEQYF. The DNA of the CDR3 is TGTGCCAGCAGTTCACCAGTTTCCTACGAGCAGTACTTC. Looking up the rest from reference TRBV28 and TRBJ2-7 gives the full variable domain: DVKVTQSSRYLVKRTGEKVFLECVQDMDHENMFWYRQDPGLGLRLIYFSYDVKMKEKGDIPEGYSVSREKKERFSLILESASTNQTSMYLCASSSPVSYEQYFGPGTRLTVT.

The chain is built from TRBV15 and TRBJ1-5, with D unclear. CDR1 is LNHNV, CDR2 YYDKDF, per germline (reference sequence). The CDR3 runs to 12 residues. V was pared by 8 bases and J by 5 bases, with 10 bases between. Here the CDR3 DNA reads TGTGCCACCGGAGGGTTCGATCAGCCCCAGCATTTT. Translated, it gives CATGGFDQPQHF.

The rearrangement links TRBV6-1 to TRBJ2-7; D not certain. Germline assignment: CDR1 MNHNS and CDR2 SASEGT. This CDR3 is 15 amino acids long. Trimming cost V 2 bases and J 4 bases, with 15 bases left between them. In DNA, the CDR3 is TGTGCCAGCAGTGAAATGGTGACCTCCCCATACGAGCAGTACTTC. This encodes CASSEMVTSPYEQYF.

The rearrangement uses TRBV7-3 and TRBJ2-5; the D gene is possibly TRBD2 (6 bases). The CDR3 extends over 14 amino acids. Germline CDR1 reads SGHTA; CDR2 reads FQGTGA. V lost 2 bases and J 4 bases, leaving 11 bases between the germline ends. CDR3 DNA: TGTGCCAGCAGCTTAGGGAGGTGGGGAGAGACCCAGTACTTC. Its protein product is CASSLGRWGETQYF.

V usage is TRBV15 and J usage is TRBJ1-2; no reliable D call. Germline loops: CDR1 LNHNV, CDR2 YYDKDF (reference sequence). V dropped 2 bases and J dropped 4 bases, with 5 bases sitting between them. The CDR3 length is 12 residues. The CDR3 region is CATSRPPYGYTF. The CDR3 DNA follows: TGTGCCACCAGCAGACCCCCCTATGGCTACACCTTC.

The rearrangement joins TRBV2 to TRBJ1-1, with 9 bases lining up with TRBD1. Germline V gene lookup returns CDR1 SNHLY and CDR2 FYNNEI. The CDR3 length is 15 residues. The V segment lost 6 bases and the J segment 1 base; nucleotides outside the gene matches: 6. The CDR3 DNA reads TGTGCCAGCAGCCAACAGGGGGCATCGAACACTGAAGCTTTCTTT. Protein product: CASSQQGASNTEAFF.

The J gene is TRBJ1-5, the V gene TRBV20-1, with D possibly matching TRBD1 (5 bases). Germline V gene data show CDR1 as DFQATT and CDR2 as SNEGSKA (reference sequence). The CDR3 sequence is 13 residues long. The germline V and J ends were trimmed by 2 bases and 5 bases, with 10 bases remaining between them. The CDR3 coding sequence is TGCAGTGCTAGATTGGACAAACATCAGCCCCAGCATTTT. Amino acids: CSARLDKHQPQHF.

This chain connects TRBV29-1 to TRBJ2-5; 11 bases are a match to TRBD2. Per germline, CDR1 SQVTM and CDR2 ANQGSEA. Trimming cost V 0 bases and J 4 bases; bases outside gene matches: 7. The CDR3 is made up of 16 amino acids. The CDR3 DNA sequence: TGCAGCGTTGAAGATCCACTAGCGGGGGCCCCAGAGACCCAGTACTTC. The encoded protein is CSVEDPLAGAPETQYF.